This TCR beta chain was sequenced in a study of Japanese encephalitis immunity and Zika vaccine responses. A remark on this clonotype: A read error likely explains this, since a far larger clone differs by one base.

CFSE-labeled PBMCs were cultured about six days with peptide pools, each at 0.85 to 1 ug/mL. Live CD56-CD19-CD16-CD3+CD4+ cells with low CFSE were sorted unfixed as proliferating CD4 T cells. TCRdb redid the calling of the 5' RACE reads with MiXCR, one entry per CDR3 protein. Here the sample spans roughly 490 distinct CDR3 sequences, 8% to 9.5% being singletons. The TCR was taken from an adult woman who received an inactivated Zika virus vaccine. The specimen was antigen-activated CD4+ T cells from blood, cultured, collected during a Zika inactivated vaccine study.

CDR3 bases: TGTGCCAGCAGCTTGTACGGGACAGGGGCTGCCGGGCAGAAGTACTTC. It codes for CASSLYGTGAAGQKYF. The chain recombines TRBV5-4 with TRBJ2-7; 10 nucleotides match TRBD1. Germline CDR1 reads SGHNT; CDR2 reads YYREEE (reference sequence). J lost 11 bases, V lost 1 base, and 15 bases had no gene match. The CDR3 is 16 residues long.